The source of this TCR beta chain is a study of shared clonotypes between healthy human individuals. Findings and caveats of the study: A limitation of the genetic and exposure-history diversity represented arose from few donors. Sampling included only blood; tissue repertoires likely differ. Researchers found naive subsets generally carried larger estimated richness than memory subsets.

This CDR3 has 17 residues. Germline V gives CDR1 ENHRY, CDR2 SYGVKD. Between the trimmed V and J ends, which lost 1 base and 3 bases, there was a span of 17 bases. About this clone itself: Antigen: not known.

The assay was immunoSEQ multiplex PCR, and TCRdb's table has in-frame clones only and misses some. This sample has hundreds of thousands of clones, with over 65% found just once. The chain carries TRBV10-3 and TRBJ2-3; perhaps TRBD2 as D (5 bases). This TCR was recovered from a woman in her twenties or thirties in good health. Sequencing was performed on memory CD4+ T cells sorted from blood. Subset described: CD45RA-negative fraction. In DNA, the CDR3 is TGTGCCATCAGTGAGTTGGTCGCCTCGACGGGGACAGATACGCAGTATTTT. It yields the protein CAISELVASTGTDTQYF.